One T cell receptor (beta chain) is described in this entry. Only a few counts were recorded for this clonotype. Which antigen it targets is not known. There are no base qualities to consult, and no much larger clone falls within one base. The trim is 4 bases for V and 0 bases for J, with a gap of 16 bases between the germline ends. The CDR3 goes from the cysteine to the phenylalanine over 16 residues. The only DNA kept is the CDR3, 48 bases in frame from the first base. Reading the germline V gene gives CDR1 MDHEN and CDR2 SYDVKM. The data were obtained in a study of T cell repertoires in cytomegalovirus infection (dated by TCRdb to about 2019). Describing the broader study: Donor HLA type was relevant to the analysis, because carriage of CMV infection together with the matching HLA type was indicated by public TCR beta signatures. What the authors observed across the whole study: In both this cohort and an independent roughly 350-donor cohort, the cumulative frequency of public TCR beta family members distinguished carriers of CMV infection plus the relevant HLA type. The ex vivo response was dominated by HLA-C-restricted CMV-specific TCR beta clonotypes, which also provided the single most frequent clonotype in two of eight donors.

TCRdb shows the sequencer as Illumina HiSeq 1500. In TCRdb, the public reads were trimmed at Q25 with fastp and aligned with MiXCR, with productive beta chains retained. All rows with the same CDR3 protein become a single entry with the most common DNA and genes. Across this sample there are about 150,000 distinct CDR3 sequences, with 20% to 30% seen only once. Jointly, the top ten make up 9.5% to 13% of the sample. The TCR sequence derives from a human donor in good health (CMV status not recorded). Some clones in this sample may be carry-over from other donors' samples. The material sequenced was PBMCs. This sequence uses TRBV28 and TRBJ2-7; a weak D assignment points to TRBD1 (5 bases agree). The DNA sequence is given as TGTGCCAGCAGTTCTCCGGCAGGGAAGAGCTCCTACGAGCAGTACTTC. Its translation reads: CASSSPAGKSSYEQYF.